The table lists the clone carrying this T cell receptor beta chain with a few counts. The record originates from a study of CD8 T cells in Susac syndrome. It was with random hexamers that roughly 0.5 to 1 ug RNA was reverse transcribed. In TCRdb, the immunoSEQ multiplex PCR reads were re-called with MiXCR into one record per CDR3 protein. The repertoire holds about 300,000 distinct CDR3 sequences, with 85% as singletons. The ends were cut back, 2 bases at V and 2 bases at J, with 9 bases in the middle. This CDR3 is built from 14 residues. From germline, CDR1 is MNHEY and CDR2 SVGEGT. The TCR comes from a human donor with multiple sclerosis. V and J are TRBV6-2 or TRBV6-3 and TRBJ1-2; no firm D call. The specimen sequenced was CD8+ T cells from PBMCs. CDR3 residues: CASSYGVRNYGYTF. The CDR3 coding sequence is TGTGCCAGCAGTTACGGAGTCAGGAACTATGGCTACACCTTC.